This T cell receptor (beta chain) originates from a study of T cell responses to AZD1222 COVID-19 vaccine. Regarding the study as a whole: Baseline testing showed seropositivity in only a handful of AZD1222 recipients.

V lost 5 bases and J lost 1; bases outside the gene matches: 4. This CDR3 is built from 16 residues. Germline assignment: CDR1 SGHNT and CDR2 YENEEA. TCRdb keeps only in-frame clones here, not all; method: immunoSEQ multiplex PCR. Counted here are more than 75,000 clones, approximately 90% occurring once; the ten biggest clones make up under 8.5%. This clone has more than one count but fewer than ten. Its matching antigen is unknown. This sequence was found in an adult in good health. The sample here was peripheral blood, taken on day 0 of AZD1222 vaccination. This chain links TRBV11-3 with TRBJ2-1, with 11 bases matching TRBD2. CDR3 amino acids: CASSPTSGGSYNEQFF. The CDR3 nucleotides read TGTGCCAGCAGCCCCACTAGCGGGGGATCCTACAATGAGCAGTTCTTC.